This T cell receptor beta chain was identified in a study of T cells in localized non-small cell lung cancer. Study-wide results and caveats: There were a median about 53 of the top 100 tumor clones appearing in adjacent lung. As only one tumor region underwent sequencing, heterogeneity remains possible.

The V gene lost 3 bases and the J gene lost 5 bases, with 10 bases spanning the gap. CDR1 and CDR2 from the germline V gene are LNHNV and YYDKDF (reference sequence). The CDR3 contains 14 residues. Here immunoSEQ multiplex PCR was the method, and the copy in TCRdb shows in-frame clones only, minus some. The sample shows about 4,000 clones, less than 50% of them seen only once. Of note for this clone: What it recognizes is unknown.

This sample comprised lung tumor tissue, obtained before any cancer treatment. The chain recombines TRBV15 with TRBJ2-2; weak D call: TRBD1 (5 bases). This TCR was recovered from a woman aged 40-70 years with stage I lung adenocarcinoma. The DNA of the CDR3 is TGTGCCACCAGCAGGGAGAAGGGGACCGGGGAGCTGTTTTTT. As protein: CATSREKGTGELFF.